The 11 T cell receptor beta chains below all came from one sample that was sequenced in a study of PD-L1 blockade in urothelial cancer. The time point is: pretreatment peripheral blood. TCRdb keeps only in-frame clones here, not all; method: immunoSEQ multiplex PCR. The sample carries about 95,000 clones, over 75% recorded once. The sample here was PBMCs, taken around atezolizumab (anti-PD-L1) treatment. These receptors all stem from a man in his sixties with urothelial cancer.

This chain uses TRBV5-1 with TRBJ2-7, with 7 bases fitting TRBD1. Per the germline V gene, CDR1 is SGHRS and CDR2 is YFSETQ. The CDR3 extends over 13 amino acids. The junction had 2 bases not matched to a gene; V was cut back by 0 bases and J by 5 bases. The CDR3 is CASSLDRGNEQYF. The CDR3 region has the DNA TGCGCCAGCAGCTTGGACAGGGGCAACGAGCAGTACTTC.

This chain connects TRBV5-4 to TRBJ2-1, with 10 bases that match TRBD1. The CDR3 sequence is 15 residues long. V shed 5 bases, J shed 0 bases, and the junction held 2 bases outside the gene matches. The germline CDR1 and CDR2 sequences are SGHNT and YYREEE (reference sequence). CDR3 in amino acids: CASSGTGASYNEQFF. CDR3 DNA: TGTGCCAGCAGTGGGACAGGGGCCTCCTACAATGAGCAGTTCTTC.

CDR3 residues: CASSQIPSGQGPYEQYF. In DNA, the CDR3 is TGTGCCAGCAGCCAGATCCCGTCGGGACAGGGCCCTTACGAGCAGTACTTC. This sequence joins TRBV4-2 and TRBJ2-7, with 9 nucleotides matching TRBD1. J gave up 4 bases and V 3 bases, and 13 bases lay outside the gene matches. Looked up from germline, CDR1 is LGHNA and CDR2 is YNFKEQ. The CDR3 spans 17 residues.

The V and J genes are TRBV14 and TRBJ2-7, with D perhaps TRBD2 (6 bases). The V gene lost 4 bases and the J gene lost 2 bases, with 12 bases spanning the gap. This CDR3 is built from 14 residues. Germline V lookup: CDR1 SGHDN, CDR2 FVKESK. CDR3 region: CASSPMTSPYEQYF. CDR3 nucleotide sequence: TGTGCCAGCAGCCCAATGACTAGTCCCTACGAGCAGTACTTC.

This chain joins TRBV19 and TRBJ1-4; the match to TRBD1 covers 8 bases. The CDR3 consists of 16 residues. The germline gives CDR1 LNHDA, CDR2 SQIVND (reference sequence). The trim removed 6 bases at V and 5 bases at J, leaving 11 bases unmatched. In nucleotides, the CDR3 is TGTGCCAGTAGCGGGGGGACAGGCTTATCCAATGAAAAACTGTTTTTT. This sequence encodes CASSGGTGLSNEKLFF.

The rearrangement uses TRBV20-1 and TRBJ2-5; D is ambiguous. The CDR3 contains 10 residues. In germline, CDR1 is DFQATT, CDR2 SNEGSKA (reference sequence). The V end lost 5 bases, the J end lost 2 bases, and 3 bases lay between the germline ends. As DNA, the CDR3 is TGCAGTGCTCTTCAAGAGACCCAGTACTTC. As protein: CSALQETQYF.

V is TRBV28 and J is TRBJ1-2; no clear D gene. The CDR3 runs 13 residues. The ends were cut back, 10 bases at V and 0 bases at J, with 12 bases in the middle. The germline V gene has CDR1 MDHEN and CDR2 SYDVKM. CDR3 residues: CATPGPANYGYTF. The CDR3 nucleotides read TGTGCCACCCCGGGTCCCGCTAACTATGGCTACACCTTC.

The J gene is TRBJ2-7, the V gene TRBV19, with D possibly matching TRBD1 (6 bases). Germline CDR1 and CDR2: LNHDA and SQIVND (reference sequence). V was clipped by 3 bases and J by 0 bases, with 9 bases between them. The CDR3 is 14 residues long. This chain's CDR3 is CASSIPGASYEQYF. The DNA for the CDR3 is TGTGCCAGTAGTATCCCAGGGGCCTCCTACGAGCAGTACTTC.

This clone was counted only a few times. One end of the junction does not line up with germline, which may come from a read error. This chain joins TRBV2 and TRBJ1-4, with 7 nucleotides matching TRBD1. The CDR3 is 10 residues long. The V gene's germline CDR1 is SNHLY and CDR2 FYNNEI. CDR3 region: CASSLQGPVF. The CDR3, as DNA: TGTGCCAGCAGTCTACAGGGGCCTGTTTTT.

V usage is TRBV9 and J usage is TRBJ2-3, with 14 bases lining up with TRBD2. The CDR3 loop spans 16 amino acids. Trimming at V came to 3 bases and at J to 5 bases, leaving 5 bases not matched to a gene. The germline V gene has CDR1 SGDLS and CDR2 YYNGEE. CDR3 protein: CASSEGLAGVLDTQYF. The CDR3, as DNA: TGTGCCAGCAGCGAGGGACTAGCGGGAGTTCTAGATACGCAGTATTTT.

The chain joins TRBV4-3 to TRBJ2-2; 7 nucleotides align to TRBD1. With 4 bases clipped from V and 3 bases from J, the junction kept 11 bases outside the gene matches. Germline CDR1 and CDR2: LGHNA and YSLEER. This CDR3 has 17 residues. CDR3 nucleotides: TGCGCCAGCAGCCCTTACTTAGGACAGGAGGACACCGGGGAGCTGTTTTTT. The encoded protein is CASSPYLGQEDTGELFF.